Listed here are 8 T cell receptor beta chains from one sample, sequenced in a study of early T cells in non-severe SARS-CoV-2 infection. TCRdb re-called the 5' RACE reads with MiXCR, one entry per CDR3 protein. This sample yields 100,000 to 120,000 distinct CDR3 sequences, of which approximately 12% are seen a single time; approximately 3.5% belongs to the top ten. The sample consisted of whole blood, taken at baseline. These receptors were collected from an adult who was a healthcare worker with PCR-confirmed SARS-CoV-2 infection or an uninfected control (not recorded which).

This clonotype was counted between two and nine times. The rearrangement links TRBV20-1 to TRBJ2-7, with D perhaps TRBD1 or TRBD2 (6 bases each). From germline, CDR1 is DFQATT and CDR2 SNEGSKA (reference sequence). V lost 1 base, J lost 0 bases, and 16 bases lay in between. This CDR3 region has 16 residues. CDR3 amino acids: CSARAPTGGVSYEQYF. The CDR3 DNA reads TGCAGTGCTAGAGCCCCTACCGGGGGCGTCTCCTACGAGCAGTACTTC.

This clonotype was observed a few times. CDR3 nucleotides: TGCAGCGTCGGTCAGGGTATGGCAGCTTTCTTT. This encodes CSVGQGMAAFF. The V gene is TRBV29-1, the J gene TRBJ1-1; TRBD1 might be the D (5 bases). Germline V gene sequence: CDR1 SQVTM, CDR2 ANQGSEA. The V and J ends lost 6 bases and 10 bases respectively, with 15 bases between them. CDR3 length: 11 residues.

This clonotype was seen just once. The V gene is TRBV20-1, the J gene TRBJ1-1, with TRBD1 matching over 8 bases. The germline V gene has CDR1 DFQATT and CDR2 SNEGSKA (reference sequence). The junction had 15 bases not matched to a gene; V was cut back by 3 bases and J by 3 bases. The CDR3 spans 17 residues. CDR3 DNA sequence: TGCAGTGCTAGTCGCAGCCCGGACAGGGTGAAGGACACTGAAGCTTTCTTT. It specifies CSASRSPDRVKDTEAFF.

This clonotype was counted only a few times. V usage is TRBV6-1 and J usage is TRBJ1-1; 7 nucleotides agree with TRBD1. The CDR3 loop spans 15 amino acids. Trimming at V came to 7 bases and at J to 0 bases, leaving 8 bases not matched to a gene. Germline V gene data show CDR1 as MNHNS and CDR2 as SASEGT. CDR3 sequence reads: CASMGTDHLNTEAFF. DNA for the CDR3: TGTGCCAGCATGGGGACAGACCACTTGAACACTGAAGCTTTCTTT.

This chain connects TRBV27 to TRBJ1-2, with a tentative D call TRBD1 (5 bases). The CDR3 is 18 amino acids. Germline-derived CDR1 and CDR2 are MNHEY and SMNVEV (reference sequence). Trimming pared 5 bases from V and 0 bases from J, leaving 22 bases between. The CDR3 sequence: CASSPLGLLGGANYGYTF. CDR3 DNA: TGTGCCAGCAGTCCCTTAGGCCTCCTTGGGGGGGCTAACTATGGCTACACCTTC.

The chain couples TRBV7-9 to TRBJ2-3; unclear D gene. V lost 3 bases, J lost 6 bases, and 13 bases lay in between. The CDR3 runs 14 residues. CDR1 and CDR2 from the germline V gene are SEHNR and FQNEAQ (reference sequence). CDR3 region: CASSFRMLEDTQYF. The CDR3 DNA reads TGTGCCAGCAGCTTTCGCATGCTCGAGGATACGCAGTATTTT.

J is TRBJ2-6 and V is TRBV14, with D hard to call. This CDR3 has 17 residues. The V and J ends lost 4 bases and 0 bases respectively, with 13 bases between them. Germline V gene data show CDR1 as SGHDN and CDR2 as FVKESK. This chain's CDR3 is CASSLEDRSSGANVLTF. CDR3 nucleotide sequence: TGTGCCAGCAGCCTCGAGGATAGGAGCTCTGGGGCCAACGTCCTGACTTTC.

The DNA of the CDR3 is TGTGCCAGCAGCGTGGGACAGGGAAGATCCTATAATTCACCCCTCCACTTT. Its translation is CASSVGQGRSYNSPLHF. The rearrangement uses TRBV9 and TRBJ1-6, with TRBD1 identical over 9 bases. Unmatched junction bases numbered 4, after V lost 2 bases and J lost 1 base. Germline values: CDR1 SGDLS, CDR2 YYNGEE. This CDR3 comprises 17 residues.